These 12 T cell receptor beta chains originate from one sample sequenced in a study of OX40 agonist ivuxolimab in advanced cancers. Produced via immunoSEQ multiplex PCR; TCRdb's table is partial and in-frame only. The table lists approximately 60,000 clones, around 84% of them singletons. Sequences were derived from CD4+ or CD8+ T cells sorted from blood, sampled in a trial of the OX40 agonist ivuxolimab. The receptors derive from an adult with an advanced solid tumor such as melanoma, head and neck, liver or kidney cancer.

V and J are TRBV5-5 and TRBJ1-5; D is uncertain. The CDR3 length is 12 residues. Germline lookup yields CDR1 SGHKS and CDR2 YYEKEE (reference sequence). Trimming removed 0 bases at V and 5 bases at J, with 3 bases between. In nucleotides, the CDR3 is TGTGCCAGCAGCTTGGGGCATCAGCCCCAGCATTTT. The encoded protein is CASSLGHQPQHF.

The chain links TRBV7-6 to TRBJ1-2; D is unclear. V was trimmed by 3 bases and J by 2 bases, leaving 16 bases between them. The CDR3 consists of 16 residues. Germline V CDR1 and CDR2: SGHVS, FNYEAQ. In DNA form, the CDR3 reads TGTGCCAGCAGCTTTGGTGGTGAATCTCGAAACTATGGCTACACCTTC. Translation gives CASSFGGESRNYGYTF.

The chain uses TRBV4-1 and TRBJ2-7; D may be TRBD1 or TRBD2 (5 bases each). Germline V gene lookup returns CDR1 MGHRA and CDR2 YSYEKL. This CDR3 is 15 amino acids long. The V gene lost 1 base and the J gene lost 5 bases, with 15 bases spanning the gap. Here the CDR3 reads CASSQASGPGHEQYF. In nucleotides, the CDR3 is TGCGCCAGCAGCCAAGCCTCCGGCCCGGGGCACGAGCAGTACTTC.

A few counts support this clone. V gene TRBV2 combines with J gene TRBJ1-3; D gene uncertain. Germline V CDR1 and CDR2: SNHLY, FYNNEI. The CDR3 length is 12 residues. V was clipped by 4 bases and J by 3 bases, with 4 bases between them. The CDR3 region is CASSVIGNTIYF. Here the CDR3 DNA reads TGTGCCAGCAGTGTTATTGGAAACACCATATATTTT.

The chain is built from TRBV15 and TRBJ2-7; 12 bases agree with TRBD2. The germline V gene encodes CDR1 LNHNV and CDR2 YYDKDF (reference sequence). The CDR3 covers 16 residues. The V segment lost 5 bases and the J segment 7 bases; nucleotides outside the gene matches: 12. In DNA form, the CDR3 reads TGTGCCACCAGCCCTGGCCCTAGCGGGAGGGCCGGAGAGCAGTACTTC. Translating it yields CATSPGPSGRAGEQYF. Full variable domain (outside the CDR3, taken from reference TRBV15 and TRBJ2-7): DAMVIQNPRYQVTQFGKPVTLSCSQTLNHNVMYWYQQKSSQAPKLLFHYYDKDFNNEADTPDNFQSRRPNTSFCFLDIRSPGLGDTAMYLCATSPGPSGRAGEQYFGPGTRLTVT.

The rearrangement joins TRBV5-1 to TRBJ2-3; TRBD2 matches 8 bases. The germline CDR1 and CDR2 sequences are SGHRS and YFSETQ. V dropped 5 bases and J dropped 0; count of bases not matched to a gene: 11. The CDR3 covers 17 residues. CDR3 sequence reads: CASSKRGLQASTDTQYF. The CDR3, as DNA: TGCGCCAGCAGTAAGCGGGGGTTACAAGCTAGCACAGATACGCAGTATTTT. The full variable domain, in which reference TRBV5-1 and TRBJ2-3 provide the parts outside the CDR3, is KAGVTQTPRYLIKTRGQQVTLSCSPISGHRSVSWYQQTPGQGLQFLFEYFSETQRNKGNFPGRFSGRQFSNSRSEMNVSTLELGDSALYLCASSKRGLQASTDTQYFGPGTRLTVL.

CDR3 nucleotide sequence: TGTGCCAGCAGCTCGGGCGCTTCTGGAAACACCATATATTTT. It specifies CASSSGASGNTIYF. The chain uses TRBV7-2 and TRBJ1-3; D call uncertain. Trimming shortened V by 4 bases and J by 1 base, and 8 bases separated the two germline ends. CDR1 and CDR2 (germline): SGHTA, FQGNSA. The CDR3 covers 14 residues.

This chain uses TRBV7-3 with TRBJ2-3; D is unresolved. Germline lookup yields CDR1 SGHTA and CDR2 FQGTGA. The CDR3 runs 14 residues. V lost 1 base and J 4 bases, leaving 9 bases between the germline ends. The CDR3 spells CASSLNPLADTQYF. The DNA for the CDR3 is TGTGCCAGCAGCTTAAATCCTCTAGCAGATACGCAGTATTTT. The full variable domain, in which reference TRBV7-3 and TRBJ2-3 provide the parts outside the CDR3, is GAGVSQTPSNKVTEKGKYVELRCDPISGHTALYWYRQSLGQGPEFLIYFQGTGAADDSGLPNDRFFAVRPEGSVSTLKIQRTERGDSAVYLCASSLNPLADTQYFGPGTRLTVL.

V is TRBV7-2 and J is TRBJ2-3, with a weak D call TRBD2 (6 bases). V was trimmed by 5 bases and J by 2 bases, leaving 11 bases between them. From germline, CDR1 is SGHTA and CDR2 FQGNSA. This CDR3 has 14 residues. This CDR3 reads CASSPGLFTDTQYF. The CDR3 DNA reads TGTGCCAGCAGCCCGGGACTCTTCACAGATACGCAGTATTTT.

This chain uses TRBV6-6 with TRBJ1-6; 12 nucleotides line up with TRBD1. CDR3 size: 14 residues. The germline V gene has CDR1 MNHNY and CDR2 SVGAGI (reference sequence). With V trimmed by 5 bases and J by 10 bases, 3 bases remained unmatched. CDR3 sequence (DNA): TGTGCCAGCAGTGCCGGGACAGGGGGCTCACCCCTCCACTTT. This gives the protein CASSAGTGGSPLHF.

The J gene is TRBJ2-3, the V gene TRBV6-5; weak D call: TRBD1 (5 bases). Germline V lookup: CDR1 MNHEY, CDR2 SVGAGI. Deletions cut 5 bases from V and 0 bases from J, with 9 bases between. This CDR3 contains 14 residues. DNA of the CDR3: TGTGCCAGCAGTAGACAGTTTAGCACAGATACGCAGTATTTT. Translating gives CASSRQFSTDTQYF.

The chain employs TRBV9 and TRBJ1-4; D call uncertain. Germline V gene lookup returns CDR1 SGDLS and CDR2 YYNGEE. The V end was cut by 0 bases, the J end by 8 bases, with 11 bases between. The length of the CDR3 is 14 residues. CDR3 sequence reads: CASSVGQSREKLFF. The CDR3 DNA reads as TGTGCCAGCAGCGTAGGGCAGAGCAGGGAAAAACTGTTTTTT.